The 9 T cell receptor beta chains reported below all come from one sample, sequenced in a study of control samples from healthy donors and cancer patients. Method: immunoSEQ multiplex PCR; TCRdb's copy keeps in-frame clones and lacks some. This sample has fewer than 120,000 clones, with over 75% found just once. Source material: PBMCs. The receptors were sampled from an older woman with lung cancer.

The V and J genes are TRBV6-4 and TRBJ1-2, with D possibly being TRBD1 (6 bases). The V gene lost 5 bases and the J gene lost 3 bases, with 10 bases spanning the gap. The CDR3 length is 13 residues. Germline values: CDR1 MRHNA, CDR2 SNTAGT. The CDR3 DNA is TGTGCCAGCAGTCCGGGGGCATACTATGGCTACACCTTC. Amino acid sequence: CASSPGAYYGYTF.

The CDR3 region is CASRVAGVDYNEQFF. In DNA, the CDR3 is TGTGCCAGCAGGGTAGCGGGAGTTGACTACAATGAGCAGTTCTTC. The rearrangement joins TRBV27 to TRBJ2-1, with 9 positions matching TRBD2. Unmatched junction bases numbered 6, after V lost 6 bases and J lost 3 bases. Germline V gene lookup returns CDR1 MNHEY and CDR2 SMNVEV (reference sequence). The CDR3 covers 15 residues.

This clone turned up a few times. V usage is TRBV6-5 and J usage is TRBJ2-2; D remains unclear. This CDR3 region has 12 residues. Germline-derived CDR1 and CDR2 are MNHEY and SVGAGI. V shed 4 bases and J shed 8 bases, with 8 bases lying between them. The CDR3 sequence is CASSFLPGELFF. The CDR3 DNA follows: TGTGCCAGCAGTTTCCTCCCGGGGGAGCTGTTTTTT.

The chain employs TRBV19 and TRBJ2-3; perhaps TRBD2 as D (5 bases). The CDR3 has 14 amino acids. V lost 5 bases and J lost 0, with 9 bases in between. CDR1 and CDR2 (germline): LNHDA, SQIVND (reference sequence). The CDR3, as DNA: TGTGCCAGTAGTCGGGGATCTAGCACAGATACGCAGTATTTT. This sequence encodes CASSRGSSTDTQYF.

This chain uses TRBV30 with TRBJ2-5, with a possible D match to TRBD1 (5 bases). Germline lookup yields CDR1 GTSNPN and CDR2 SVGIG (reference sequence). The CDR3 spans 13 residues. The V end was cut by 0 bases, the J end by 5 bases, with 10 bases between. This chain's CDR3 is CAWSVGLEETQYF. The DNA for the CDR3 is TGTGCCTGGAGTGTGGGGCTAGAGGAGACCCAGTACTTC.

V and J are TRBV20-1 and TRBJ2-3; D is unresolved. The germline V and J ends were trimmed by 6 bases and 4 bases, with 2 bases remaining between them. The CDR3 has 9 amino acids. Looked up from germline, CDR1 is DFQATT and CDR2 is SNEGSKA (reference sequence). The CDR3 DNA sequence: TGCAGTGCCTCAGATACGCAGTATTTT. This encodes CSASDTQYF.

The chain joins TRBV6-1 to TRBJ1-4, with D tentatively TRBD1 (5 bases). V lost 1 base, J lost 3 bases, and 6 bases lay in between. The CDR3 extends over 14 amino acids. Germline lookup yields CDR1 MNHNS and CDR2 SASEGT. CDR3 in amino acids: CASSEEGPNEKLFF. DNA for the CDR3: TGTGCCAGCAGTGAAGAGGGACCTAATGAAAAACTGTTTTTT.

This chain uses TRBV3-1 (or the pseudogene TRBV3-2) with TRBJ2-5; unclear D gene. Trimming took 1 base from V and 4 from J, leaving 7 bases between them. Germline lookup yields CDR1 LGHDT and CDR2 YNNKEL (reference sequence). The CDR3 is 13 residues long. CDR3 region: CASSQVSVETQYF. The CDR3 region has the DNA TGTGCCAGCAGCCAAGTGTCCGTAGAGACCCAGTACTTC.

The chain couples TRBV4-2 to TRBJ2-1, with unresolved D. In germline, CDR1 is LGHNA, CDR2 YNFKEQ. V was clipped by 1 base and J by 6 bases, with 13 bases between them. This CDR3 comprises 15 residues. For the CDR3, the DNA is TGTGCCAGCAGCCAAGCGGCGATGGACGGCAATGAGCAGTTCTTC. Amino acids: CASSQAAMDGNEQFF.